One sample yielded the 28 T cell receptor beta chains listed below, sequenced in a study of cytomegalovirus exposure and HLA in healthy donors (TCRdb year 2017). Receptor amplification or capture employed the immunoSEQ multiplex PCR assay. The multiplex PCR relied on a mix of 60 forward primers for TCR Vbeta segments and 13 reverse primers for TCR Jbeta segments. Here the immuneACCESS table is served through TCRdb, limited to in-frame sequences with V and J called. Missing clones are a known gap in these copies; in checked studies unresolved V genes cover under half, and the rest lacks a known reason. Counted in this sample were some 42,000 clones; roughly 47% of them appeared once. Of the sample, 9% to 14% is held by the ten largest clones. Sequenced material: PBMCs. These receptors originate from a human donor in good health.

The chain joins TRBV7-9 to TRBJ1-4; 8 positions match TRBD1. Germline CDR1 and CDR2: SEHNR and FQNEAQ (reference sequence). The CDR3 contains 16 residues. V lost 6 bases and J lost 7; bases outside the gene matches: 13. The CDR3 nucleotides read TGTGCCAGCAGGCCCGGGACAGGTGCCTCTGGTGAAAAACTGTTTTTT. It translates to CASRPGTGASGEKLFF.

J is TRBJ1-3 and V is TRBV6-4; D remains unclear. Germline CDR1 reads MRHNA; CDR2 reads SNTAGT. V was clipped by 2 bases and J by 1 base, with 15 bases between them. CDR3 length: 17 residues. CDR3 protein: CASSDPSDTSSGNTIYF. The CDR3 coding sequence is TGTGCCAGCAGTGACCCCTCCGACACCTCTTCTGGAAACACCATATATTTT.

This clone has just a few counts. CDR3 nucleotides: TGTGCCAGCAGCTTGGGCGGGAGCCCCCACGAGCAGTACTTC. Translation: CASSLGGSPHEQYF. The J gene is TRBJ2-7, the V gene TRBV5-5; TRBD2 aligns across 7 bases. Per germline, CDR1 SGHKS and CDR2 YYEKEE (reference sequence). The CDR3 has 14 amino acids. The V segment lost 0 bases and the J segment 5 bases; nucleotides outside the gene matches: 5.

The rearrangement links TRBV7-2 to TRBJ2-7, with 14 positions matching TRBD2. CDR1 is SGHTA and CDR2 is FQGNSA in the germline V gene. The V gene end was trimmed by 5 bases and the J gene end by 3 bases; junction bases not matched to a gene: 3. This CDR3 has 15 amino acids. DNA of the CDR3: TGTGCCAGCAGCCAGGGACTAGCGGGAGTCTACGAGCAGTACTTC. Residues: CASSQGLAGVYEQYF.

The chain couples TRBV6-4 to TRBJ2-5; tentative D call: TRBD2 (6 bases). The CDR3 is 15 residues long. V was trimmed by 6 bases and J by 3 bases, leaving 17 bases between them. Germline V lookup: CDR1 MRHNA, CDR2 SNTAGT. CDR3 amino acids: CASSPRGGYEETQYF. The CDR3 bases are TGTGCCAGCAGCCCTCGGGGAGGATATGAAGAGACCCAGTACTTC.

V is TRBV2 and J is TRBJ2-4; 12 bases are a match to TRBD1. V trimming: 2 bases; J trimming: 6 bases; junction bases outside the gene matches: 5. This CDR3 is built from 16 residues. The germline gives CDR1 SNHLY, CDR2 FYNNEI. CDR3 DNA sequence: TGTGCCAGCAGTGAAAGGGACAGGGGGCTGCTAAACATTCAGTACTTC. This sequence encodes CASSERDRGLLNIQYF.

Only a few counts were recorded for this clone. The chain has TRBV9 and TRBJ2-5, with a weak D call TRBD2 (6 bases). Germline loops: CDR1 SGDLS, CDR2 YYNGEE. V was trimmed by 6 bases and J by 5 bases, leaving 20 bases between them. The CDR3 contains 15 residues. DNA for the CDR3: TGTGCCAGCAACCCCTCGTGGGCGGGGTGGGAGACCCAGTACTTC. Residues: CASNPSWAGWETQYF.

The V gene is TRBV4-2, the J gene TRBJ2-3; TRBD2 aligns across 13 bases. Trimming cost V 4 bases and J 1 base; bases outside gene matches: 8. The CDR3 runs to 18 residues. Germline values: CDR1 LGHNA, CDR2 YNFKEQ. The CDR3 here is CASSLRTGTSGGTDTQYF. DNA of the CDR3: TGTGCCAGCAGCCTCCGGACAGGGACTAGCGGGGGCACAGATACGCAGTATTTT.

This clone has just one count. This chain uses TRBV27 with TRBJ2-1, with unresolved D. The CDR3 extends over 15 amino acids. The germline gives CDR1 MNHEY, CDR2 SMNVEV (reference sequence). V lost 5 bases and J lost 0, with 11 bases in between. CDR3 coding DNA: TGTGCCAGCAGTGCGTACTTGAGCTCCTACAATGAGCAGTTCTTC. Its translation is CASSAYLSSYNEQFF.

The rearrangement uses TRBV12-5 and TRBJ2-3; 7 bases line up with TRBD2. The CDR3 extends over 14 amino acids. The germline V gene encodes CDR1 LGHNT and CDR2 FRNRAP. The V segment lost 5 bases and the J segment 3 bases; nucleotides outside the gene matches: 5. The CDR3 region is CASGKSGATDTQYF. In DNA, the CDR3 is TGTGCTAGTGGTAAAAGCGGGGCGACAGATACGCAGTATTTT.

The chain carries TRBV28 and TRBJ1-5, with D perhaps TRBD1 (5 bases). Germline-derived CDR1 and CDR2 are MDHEN and SYDVKM. V lost 3 bases and J 2 bases, leaving 11 bases between the germline ends. The CDR3 is 15 amino acids. CDR3 DNA sequence: TGTGCCAGCAGTTTTGGGGGGATGGGCAATCAGCCCCAGCATTTT. It codes for CASSFGGMGNQPQHF.

The V call is TRBV7-2, the J call TRBJ1-2; TRBD1 is a possible D gene (5 bases). Trimming took 2 bases from V and 0 from J, leaving 10 bases between them. CDR3 size: 15 residues. Germline CDR1 and CDR2: SGHTA and FQGNSA. CDR3 amino acids: CASSLQGVSNYGYTF. The CDR3 nucleotides read TGTGCCAGCAGCTTACAAGGGGTGTCTAACTATGGCTACACCTTC.

The chain employs TRBV10-3 and TRBJ2-2; 11 bases map to TRBD2. The CDR3 has 17 residues. With 9 bases clipped from V and 4 bases from J, the junction kept 13 bases outside the gene matches. Germline CDR1 is ENHRY and CDR2 is SYGVKD. Here the CDR3 reads CAIRAAGLAGSTGELFF. CDR3 coding DNA: TGTGCCATTAGGGCGGCTGGACTAGCGGGTAGCACCGGGGAGCTGTTTTTT.

V usage is TRBV4-3 and J usage is TRBJ1-4, with D tentatively TRBD1 (5 bases). Germline CDR1 LGHNA, CDR2 YSLEER. The CDR3 is 17 residues long. Trimming removed 3 bases from V and 0 bases from J, with 14 bases in between. The CDR3 nucleotides are TGCGCCAGCAGCCAGGCTCCGGGGGGGGCAACTAATGAAAAACTGTTTTTT. It encodes CASSQAPGGATNEKLFF.

The chain has TRBV7-9 and TRBJ1-6; no firm D call. The germline V gene has CDR1 SEHNR and CDR2 FQNEAQ (reference sequence). The CDR3 extends over 13 amino acids. V dropped 2 bases and J dropped 7 bases, with 6 bases sitting between them. CDR3 sequence: CASSLTENSPLHF. The CDR3 DNA follows: TGTGCCAGCAGCTTAACTGAAAATTCACCCCTCCACTTT.

Only a few counts were recorded for this clone. In nucleotides, the CDR3 is TGTGCCAGCAGCCGAGGTGGGGACAGGGGGGTCTATGGCTACACCTTC. As protein: CASSRGGDRGVYGYTF. The rearrangement links TRBV7-2 to TRBJ1-2, with TRBD1 matching over 11 bases. V lost 5 bases, J lost 4 bases, and 9 bases stayed unmatched. The CDR3 sequence is 16 residues long. Per the germline V gene, CDR1 is SGHTA and CDR2 is FQGNSA.

This chain joins TRBV6-5 and TRBJ1-2; D is unresolved. Trimming cost V 5 bases and J 4 bases, with 11 bases left between them. Germline CDR1 is MNHEY and CDR2 is SVGAGI. The CDR3 contains 13 residues. The CDR3 DNA reads TGTGCCAGCAGTACCAGACTTATCTATGGCTACACCTTC. Translation gives CASSTRLIYGYTF.

V and J are TRBV7-6 and TRBJ1-1; 8 nucleotides line up with TRBD1. The germline CDR1 and CDR2 sequences are SGHVS and FNYEAQ. V trimming: 5 bases; J trimming: 14 bases; junction bases outside the gene matches: 10. The CDR3 extends over 12 amino acids. The CDR3 DNA follows: TGTGCCAGCAGCGACAGGGGCCGCCGGGGCTTCTTT. Its protein is CASSDRGRRGFF.

The V call is TRBV5-1, the J call TRBJ2-5; the match to TRBD1 covers 8 bases. The V and J ends lost 0 bases and 4 bases, in that order; junction bases with no gene match: 11. Germline-derived CDR1 and CDR2 are SGHRS and YFSETQ. The CDR3 is 17 residues long. The CDR3 loop reads CASSLGQGLVQRETQYF. The CDR3 coding sequence is TGCGCCAGCAGCTTGGGACAGGGGCTAGTTCAACGAGAGACCCAGTACTTC.

The sample holds one count of this clone. The chain uses TRBV6-4 and TRBJ2-5, with a tentative D call TRBD2 (6 bases). The V end lost 1 base, the J end lost 0 bases, and 12 bases lay between the germline ends. The CDR3 is 16 residues long. CDR1 and CDR2 from the germline V gene are MRHNA and SNTAGT. The CDR3 loop reads CASSDYRAGDQETQYF. The DNA of the CDR3 is TGTGCCAGCAGTGACTACCGAGCGGGTGACCAAGAGACCCAGTACTTC.

The chain employs TRBV19 and TRBJ1-5; TRBD1 aligns across 8 bases. With V trimmed by 4 bases and J by 2 bases, 7 bases remained unmatched. Per the germline V gene, CDR1 is LNHDA and CDR2 is SQIVND (reference sequence). The length of the CDR3 is 16 residues. CDR3 sequence (DNA): TGTGCCAGTAGTACAGGGGGCGGGATGGGCAATCAGCCCCAGCATTTT. This gives the protein CASSTGGGMGNQPQHF.

This clone is judged medium-sized (0.01 to 0.1%). The genes are TRBV6-4 and TRBJ2-1, with 9 bases identical to TRBD2. This CDR3 is built from 13 residues. The germline CDR1 and CDR2 sequences are MRHNA and SNTAGT. V shed 4 bases, J shed 6 bases, and the junction held 1 base outside the gene matches. The CDR3 protein is CASSGGGANEQFF. The CDR3 DNA reads as TGTGCCAGCAGTGGCGGGGGGGCCAATGAGCAGTTCTTC.

J is TRBJ2-5 and V is TRBV11-1, with 7 bases matching TRBD2. Germline assignment: CDR1 SGHAT and CDR2 FQDESV (reference sequence). This CDR3 spans 16 amino acids. After removal of 3 bases from V and 2 bases from J, the junction contained 9 bases not matched to a gene. The CDR3 is CASSFNAAGVQETQYF. The CDR3 DNA reads TGTGCCAGCAGCTTTAATGCCGCGGGGGTACAAGAGACCCAGTACTTC. The variable domain in full, completed from reference TRBV11-1 and TRBJ2-5, reads EAEVAQSPRYKITEKSQAVAFWCDPISGHATLYWYRQILGQGPELLVQFQDESVVDDSQLPKDRFSAERLKGVDSTLKIQPAELGDSAMYLCASSFNAAGVQETQYFGPGTRLLVL.

The chain is built from TRBV9 and TRBJ2-5; 9 bases align to TRBD2. This CDR3 is 16 amino acids long. Germline V gives CDR1 SGDLS, CDR2 YYNGEE. Trimming took 0 bases from V and 0 from J; bases not matched to a gene: 3. This chain's CDR3 is CASSVGGGGYQETQYF. CDR3 nucleotides: TGTGCCAGCAGCGTAGGCGGGGGGGGGTACCAAGAGACCCAGTACTTC.

This clone has only a few counts. The chain is built from TRBV7-9 and TRBJ2-7; 13 nucleotides agree with TRBD2. Germline V gene lookup returns CDR1 SEHNR and CDR2 FQNEAQ (reference sequence). The V and J ends lost 3 bases and 6 bases, in that order; junction bases with no gene match: 5. The CDR3 has 15 residues. Here the CDR3 reads CASSFGTSGIREQYF. The CDR3 DNA reads TGTGCCAGCAGCTTCGGGACTAGCGGGATTCGCGAGCAGTACTTC.

The genes are TRBV4-1 and TRBJ2-7; 11 nucleotides agree with TRBD1. Germline trimming cut 3 bases from V and 5 bases from J; bases unmatched to any gene: 9. The CDR3 consists of 16 residues. CDR1 and CDR2 (germline): MGHRA, YSYEKL. The CDR3 loop is CASSQKTGQGDHEQYF. CDR3 in DNA: TGCGCCAGCAGCCAGAAAACGGGACAGGGGGACCACGAGCAGTACTTC.

This chain joins TRBV27 and TRBJ2-1, with 8 bases fitting TRBD1. The CDR3 spans 16 residues. The V gene's germline CDR1 is MNHEY and CDR2 SMNVEV (reference sequence). After removal of 4 bases from V and 7 bases from J, the junction contained 12 bases not matched to a gene. In DNA form, the CDR3 reads TGTGCCAGCAGTTCCCCCCTTCGACAGGGGTGGAATGAGCAGTTCTTC. Translated, it gives CASSSPLRQGWNEQFF.

The V and J genes are TRBV6-1 and TRBJ2-1; 8 nucleotides line up with TRBD2. The CDR3 has 15 residues. V lost 8 bases to trimming and J lost 4 bases; unmatched junction nucleotides: 10. CDR1 is MNHNS and CDR2 is SASEGT in the germline V gene. The DNA of the CDR3 is TGTGCCAGCGGTACCCGCGGACTAGCTTACAATGAGCAGTTCTTC. This codes for CASGTRGLAYNEQFF.